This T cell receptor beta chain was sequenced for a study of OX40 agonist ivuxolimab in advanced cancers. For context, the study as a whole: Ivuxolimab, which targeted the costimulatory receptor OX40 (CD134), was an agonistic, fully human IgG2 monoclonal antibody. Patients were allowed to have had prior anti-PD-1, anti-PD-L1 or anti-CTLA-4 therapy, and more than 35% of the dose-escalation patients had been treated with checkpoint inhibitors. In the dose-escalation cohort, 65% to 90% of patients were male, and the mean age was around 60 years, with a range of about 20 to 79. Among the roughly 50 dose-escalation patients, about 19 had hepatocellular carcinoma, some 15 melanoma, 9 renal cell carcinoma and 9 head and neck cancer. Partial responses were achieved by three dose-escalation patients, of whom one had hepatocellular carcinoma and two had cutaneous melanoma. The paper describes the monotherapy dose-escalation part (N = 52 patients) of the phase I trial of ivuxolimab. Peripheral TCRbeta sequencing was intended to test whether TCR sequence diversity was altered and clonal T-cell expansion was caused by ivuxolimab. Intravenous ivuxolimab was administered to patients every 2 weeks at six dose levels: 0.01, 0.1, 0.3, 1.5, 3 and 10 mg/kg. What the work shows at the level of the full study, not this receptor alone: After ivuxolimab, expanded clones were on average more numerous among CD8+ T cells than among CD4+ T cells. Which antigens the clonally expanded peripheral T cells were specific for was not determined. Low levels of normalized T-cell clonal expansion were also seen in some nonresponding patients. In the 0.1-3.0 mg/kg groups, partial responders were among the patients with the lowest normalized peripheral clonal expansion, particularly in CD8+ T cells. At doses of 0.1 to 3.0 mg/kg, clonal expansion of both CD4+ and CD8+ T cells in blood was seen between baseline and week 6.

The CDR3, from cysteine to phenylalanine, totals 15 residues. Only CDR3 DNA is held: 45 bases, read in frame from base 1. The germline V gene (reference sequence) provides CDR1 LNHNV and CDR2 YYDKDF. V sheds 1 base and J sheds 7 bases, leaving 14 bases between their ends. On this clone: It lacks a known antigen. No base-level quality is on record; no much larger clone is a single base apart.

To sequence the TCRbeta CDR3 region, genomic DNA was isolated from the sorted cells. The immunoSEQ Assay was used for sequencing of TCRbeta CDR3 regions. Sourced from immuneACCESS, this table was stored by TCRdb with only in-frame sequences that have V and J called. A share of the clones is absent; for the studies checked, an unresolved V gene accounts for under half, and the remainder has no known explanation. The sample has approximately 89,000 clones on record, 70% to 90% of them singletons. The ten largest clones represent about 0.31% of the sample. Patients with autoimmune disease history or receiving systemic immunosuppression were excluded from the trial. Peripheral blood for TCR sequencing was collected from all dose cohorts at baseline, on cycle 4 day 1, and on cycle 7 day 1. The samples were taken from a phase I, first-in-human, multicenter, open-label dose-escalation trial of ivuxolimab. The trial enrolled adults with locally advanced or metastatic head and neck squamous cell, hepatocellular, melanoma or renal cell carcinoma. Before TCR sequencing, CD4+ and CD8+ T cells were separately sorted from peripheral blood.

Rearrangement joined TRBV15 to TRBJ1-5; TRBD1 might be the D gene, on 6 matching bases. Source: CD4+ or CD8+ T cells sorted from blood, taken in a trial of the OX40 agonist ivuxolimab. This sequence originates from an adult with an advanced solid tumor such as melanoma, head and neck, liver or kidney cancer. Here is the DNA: TGTGCCACCAGCAGAGTTGGCAGGGGAACCCAGCCCCAGCATTTT. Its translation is CATSRVGRGTQPQHF.